This is a list of T cell receptor beta chains from one sample in a study of T cell repertoires in aging, cancer and after chemotherapy. Using its own MiXCR run on the multiplex PCR reads, TCRdb lists one record per CDR3 protein. The sample records some 9,000 distinct CDR3 sequences, roughly 25% being singletons. Sequencing input: blood. The origin of the receptors is a human donor in good health. Each CDR3 is given with its conserved first and last residue. The D gene is left open where the match is weak. Size is stated for part of the rows, as once, few or many counts, or as a class when the clone is expanded.

d_call,j_call,v_call,clone_size,cdr3_nt,cdr3_aa
TRBD1,TRBJ2-4,TRBV29-1,few,TGCAGCGCCCTACCCTCGACAGGGGCCAAAAACATTCAGTACTTC,CSALPSTGAKNIQYF
.,TRBJ2-1,TRBV20-1,.,TGCAGTGCCCCGCCGCGGGCGGGGCGTGAGCAGTTCTTC,CSAPPRAGREQFF
.,TRBJ2-1,TRBV6-5,few,TGTGCCAGCAGTCCGCGGGGCTCCTACAATGAGCAGTTCTTC,CASSPRGSYNEQFF
.,TRBJ2-2,TRBV5-1,few,TGCGCCAGCAGCCGGGTCAAGGACACCGGGGAGCTGTTTTTT,CASSRVKDTGELFF
.,TRBJ2-7,TRBV18,.,TGTGCCAGCTCACCAGAGGTCGGATCCTACGAGCAGTACTTC,CASSPEVGSYEQYF
.,TRBJ2-7,TRBV20-1,few,TGCAGTGCTAGCTACCCAACAGGGATTTCCTACGAGCAGTACTTC,CSASYPTGISYEQYF
TRBD2,TRBJ2-1,TRBV11-1,few,TGTGCCAGCAGCTTAAGGACTAGCGGGACCAGCTCCTACAATGAGCAGTTCTTC,CASSLRTSGTSSYNEQFF
.,TRBJ2-1,TRBV20-1,.,TGCAGTGCTAGAGATCCCAGTCTTACCTACAATGAGCAGTTCTTC,CSARDPSLTYNEQFF
TRBD1,TRBJ2-5,TRBV11-1,.,TGTGCCAGCAGCTTAGGGGACAGGGGACGAGAGACCCAGTACTTC,CASSLGDRGRETQYF
.,TRBJ2-1,TRBV29-1,medium-sized,TGCAGCGGTGATGATGTTGAGCAGTTCTTC,CSGDDVEQFF
TRBD2,TRBJ2-7,TRBV20-1,medium-sized,TGCAGTGCTAGAGATTCAGGACTAGCGGGACTGTCGAGCTCCTACGAGCAGTACTTC,CSARDSGLAGLSSSYEQYF
TRBD2,TRBJ2-3,TRBV5-5,.,TGTGCCAGCAGTCCCCCCCGCGGGAGTAGAACAGATACGCAGTATTTT,CASSPPRGSRTDTQYF
.,TRBJ2-7,TRBV6-1,medium-sized,TGTGCCATACTTCAAACGACGGTCTCCTACGAGCAGTACTTC,CAILQTTVSYEQYF
.,TRBJ1-5,TRBV7-9,.,TGTGCCAGCAGCTTAGCCCGGGGCGTGGGGGGCAATCAGCCCCAGCATTTT,CASSLARGVGGNQPQHF
TRBD1,TRBJ2-7,TRBV27,medium-sized,TGTGCCAGCAGTTCATATCAGGGGGCTCGTGAGCAGTACTTC,CASSSYQGAREQYF
TRBD2,TRBJ2-7,TRBV5-4,.,TGTGCCAGCAGTCACGGACTAGCGGGCTCCTCCTACGAGCAGTACTTC,CASSHGLAGSSYEQYF
TRBD1,TRBJ1-6,TRBV28,medium-sized,TGTGCCAGCAGTTCACCCCTACGACAGGGCAGAAGTTCACCCCTCCACTTT,CASSSPLRQGRSSPLHF
TRBD1,TRBJ2-1,TRBV20-1,few,TGCAGTGCTAGTGCCGGACAGGGACGTTACAATGAGCAGTTCTTC,CSASAGQGRYNEQFF
.,TRBJ2-7,TRBV6-2/TRBV6-3,.,TGTGCCAGCAGTATCTCCTACGAGCAGTACTTC,CASSISYEQYF
TRBD1,TRBJ1-3,TRBV7-2,.,TGTGCCAGCAGCTCCAAAGGGACAGCCACTGGAAACACCATATATTTT,CASSSKGTATGNTIYF
.,TRBJ2-1,TRBV27,few,TGTGCCAGCAGTTCCCGCACGTACAATGAGCAGTTCTTC,CASSSRTYNEQFF
.,TRBJ1-1,TRBV20-1,few,TGCAGTGCTAGAGGGGGGGAAGGGATGGCCACTGAAGCTTTCTTT,CSARGGEGMATEAFF
TRBD1,TRBJ2-2,TRBV7-9,.,TGTGCCAGCAGCGTAGAAGACAGGGTCTGGGGAACCGGGGAGCTGTTTTTT,CASSVEDRVWGTGELFF
.,TRBJ1-1,TRBV7-2,.,TGTGCCAGCAGCTTTCGAAGGGGGGGCAGCACTAAAGCTTTCTTT,CASSFRRGGSTKAFF
.,TRBJ1-3,TRBV19,medium-sized,TGTGCCAGTACCGGCAGGTCAGTCTCTGGAAACACCATATATTTT,CASTGRSVSGNTIYF
.,TRBJ1-1,TRBV5-5,few,TGTGCCAGCAGCTTGGCGTCCAGAGGGGCCACTGAAGCTTTCTTT,CASSLASRGATEAFF
.,TRBJ1-5,TRBV6-1,once,TGTGCCAGCGGCAACTATCAGCCCCAGCATTTT,CASGNYQPQHF
.,TRBJ2-7,TRBV24-1,few,TGTGCCACCAGTGACCCGAGACGGGAGAGCTCCTACGAGCAGTACTTC,CATSDPRRESSYEQYF
TRBD1,TRBJ2-4,TRBV29-1,medium-sized,TGCAGCGTTGTGGTGGACAGGCTAGCCAAAAACATTCAGTACTTC,CSVVVDRLAKNIQYF
TRBD1,TRBJ2-2,TRBV6-5,medium-sized,TGTGCCAGCAGGAGACAGGGGGCGCACACCGGGGAGCTGTTTTTT,CASRRQGAHTGELFF
TRBD1,TRBJ1-1,TRBV4-2,.,TGCGCCAGCAGCCAAGGGTGGACAGGGAGGCCTGATTATAACACTGAAGCTTTCTTT,CASSQGWTGRPDYNTEAFF
TRBD1,TRBJ1-1,TRBV7-9,few,TGTGCCAGCAGCCCCCGGACAGGGTTCACTGAAGCTTTCTTT,CASSPRTGFTEAFF
TRBD2,TRBJ2-7,TRBV20-1,medium-sized,TGCAGTGCTAGAGACCCGGGGACTAAAGCCTACGAGCAGTACTTC,CSARDPGTKAYEQYF
.,TRBJ1-3,TRBV6-5,medium-sized,TGTGCCAGCAGTTACGGTGGATCTGGAAACACCATATATTTT,CASSYGGSGNTIYF
TRBD1,TRBJ2-1,TRBV24-1,.,TGTGCCACCAGCGCCCCACCCGGGACAGGGTACTACAATGAGCAGTTCTTC,CATSAPPGTGYYNEQFF
.,TRBJ2-2,TRBV20-1,.,TGCAGTGCTAGAGGCGGGATAAACCCCGGGGAGCTGTTTTTT,CSARGGINPGELFF
.,TRBJ2-7,TRBV7-2,few,TGTGCCAGCAGCTTACATCGGCGGGACCCCGCCTACGAGCAGTACTTC,CASSLHRRDPAYEQYF
TRBD1,TRBJ2-7,TRBV20-1,medium-sized,TGCAGTGGGCAGGGGGATGCCTACGAGCAGTACTTC,CSGQGDAYEQYF
TRBD2,TRBJ2-1,TRBV27,few,TGTGCCAGCAGTTTTCTCGGCCCTAGCGGGAGGAATGAGCAGTTCTTC,CASSFLGPSGRNEQFF
.,TRBJ2-1,TRBV19,medium-sized,TGTGCCAGTAGTGGAGGGATTGGCTCCTACAATGAGCAGTTCTTC,CASSGGIGSYNEQFF
.,TRBJ2-3,TRBV7-2,medium-sized,TGTGCCAGCAGCTTAAGCCTGAGCGTCGGCACAGATACGCAGTATTTT,CASSLSLSVGTDTQYF
.,TRBJ2-3,TRBV20-1,few,TGCAGTGCTAGCGACTTACTTAGCGGCTTAAGCACAGATACGCAGTATTTT,CSASDLLSGLSTDTQYF
TRBD2,TRBJ2-3,TRBV20-1,few,TGCAGTGCTAGAGATAAACCTAGCGGGAGGATAGATACGCAGTATTTT,CSARDKPSGRIDTQYF
TRBD2,TRBJ2-7,TRBV13,few,TGTGCCAGCAGCGAGCGGGGTCCCGGGTCCTACGAGCAGTACTTC,CASSERGPGSYEQYF
.,TRBJ1-1,TRBV5-1,.,TGCGCCAGCAGCGACGGACAGCCTAACACTGAAGCTTTCTTT,CASSDGQPNTEAFF
TRBD1,TRBJ2-5,TRBV12-3/TRBV12-4,.,TGTGCCAGCAGCCCAAAGGGCAGATCACAGGGGCGGTCGGAGACCCAGTACTTC,CASSPKGRSQGRSETQYF
.,TRBJ2-5,TRBV7-9,.,TGTGCCAGCAGCTTATCCGGGGAGACCCAGTACTTC,CASSLSGETQYF
.,TRBJ2-1,TRBV7-2,.,TGTGCCAGCAGCGTAGGGGGGTCCCACAATGAGCAGTTCTTC,CASSVGGSHNEQFF
.,TRBJ1-3,TRBV28,few,TGTGCCAGCAGTGGATACCGGGACACCCGATACGGAAACACCATATATTTT,CASSGYRDTRYGNTIYF
TRBD2,TRBJ2-7,TRBV7-2,few,TGTGCCAGCAGCCAAGATAGTAGCGGGAGCTACGAGCAGTACTTC,CASSQDSSGSYEQYF
.,TRBJ1-2,TRBV28,few,TGTGCCAGCAGTCCACTACAGGGAGGCTACACCTTC,CASSPLQGGYTF